These 13 T cell receptor beta chains came from one sample sequenced in a study of lymphopenia after photon versus proton radiotherapy. Produced via immunoSEQ multiplex PCR; TCRdb's table is partial and in-frame only. The sample records tens of thousands of clones, approximately 86% being singletons. Sequenced material: peripheral blood, taken from a patient treated with photon-based radiotherapy. These receptors all come from a man aged 40-49 years with gastric cancer.

This CDR3 is CAIRPGLQSYNEQFF. The CDR3 nucleotides read TGTGCCATCAGACCGGGACTCCAATCCTACAATGAGCAGTTCTTC. This chain links TRBV10-3 with TRBJ2-1, with a tentative D call TRBD2 (6 bases). V lost 6 bases and J 1 base, leaving 13 bases between the germline ends. Germline-derived CDR1 and CDR2 are ENHRY and SYGVKD. CDR3 length: 15 residues.

This clone was counted only a few times. The chain carries TRBV30 and TRBJ1-5; weak D call: TRBD1 (5 bases). Trimming took 3 bases from V and 2 from J, leaving 8 bases between them. Germline lookup yields CDR1 GTSNPN and CDR2 SVGIG (reference sequence). This CDR3 has 13 residues. CDR3 protein: CAWRGEGNQPQHF. CDR3 nucleotide sequence: TGTGCCTGGAGGGGGGAGGGCAATCAGCCCCAGCATTTT.

This chain uses TRBV7-8 with TRBJ1-1, with D possibly being TRBD1 (5 bases). V was shortened by 1 base and J by 6 bases, with 9 bases between the two germline ends. The CDR3 is 13 amino acids. CDR1 is SGHVS, CDR2 FQNEAQ, per germline. The CDR3 sequence: CASSLDSGAEAFF. DNA for the CDR3: TGTGCCAGCAGCTTAGATTCGGGGGCTGAAGCTTTCTTT.

The chain links TRBV29-1 to TRBJ2-1, with TRBD1 matching over 9 bases. The CDR3 covers 14 residues. Trimming at V came to 0 bases and at J to 5 bases, leaving 2 bases not matched to a gene. Germline-derived CDR1 and CDR2 are SQVTM and ANQGSEA. This CDR3 is CSVEDRDRDNEQFF. Here the CDR3 DNA reads TGCAGCGTTGAAGACCGGGACAGGGACAATGAGCAGTTCTTC.

The gene calls are TRBV5-1 and TRBJ2-3; D is unresolved. CDR3 size: 13 residues. Trimming took 0 bases from V and 5 from J, leaving 7 bases between them. Germline V gene sequence: CDR1 SGHRS, CDR2 YFSETQ. CDR3: CASSLAAGDTQYF. The DNA of the CDR3 is TGCGCCAGCAGCTTGGCCGCCGGAGATACGCAGTATTTT.

This clone has just one count. The chain couples TRBV19 to TRBJ2-1; TRBD1 aligns across 8 bases. The CDR3 is made up of 16 amino acids. With 4 bases clipped from V and 1 base from J, the junction kept 6 bases outside the gene matches. Germline V gene lookup returns CDR1 LNHDA and CDR2 SQIVND (reference sequence). The CDR3 nucleotides are TGTGCCAGTAGTACCGCCGGGACAGGTTCCTACAATGAGCAGTTCTTC. Amino acid sequence: CASSTAGTGSYNEQFF.

The chain combines TRBV18 with TRBJ1-1; 9 nucleotides agree with TRBD1. Germline V gene lookup returns CDR1 KGHSH and CDR2 LQKENI. The V and J ends lost 2 bases and 5 bases, in that order; junction bases with no gene match: 9. This CDR3 spans 16 amino acids. The CDR3 sequence: CASSPNGQGIGTEAFF. The DNA for the CDR3 is TGTGCCAGCTCACCAAATGGACAGGGGATTGGGACTGAAGCTTTCTTT.

The chain employs TRBV30 and TRBJ2-5; tentatively, D is TRBD1 (6 bases). Germline values: CDR1 GTSNPN, CDR2 SVGIG (reference sequence). Trimming pared 5 bases from V and 4 bases from J, leaving 11 bases between. The CDR3 extends over 12 amino acids. CDR3 region: CAWAQGRETQYF. DNA for the CDR3: TGTGCCTGGGCACAGGGCAGAGAGACCCAGTACTTC.

The chain is built from TRBV7-9 and TRBJ1-4; D not certain. Looked up from germline, CDR1 is SEHNR and CDR2 is FQNEAQ (reference sequence). The CDR3 runs to 14 residues. Trimming shortened V by 4 bases and J by 8 bases, and 14 bases separated the two germline ends. The CDR3 region has the DNA TGTGCCAGCAGCTCCCAACCGCAGTGGGAAAAACTGTTTTTT. Translating it yields CASSSQPQWEKLFF.

The chain is built from TRBV7-3 and TRBJ1-1; TRBD1 might be the D (6 bases). The V and J ends lost 3 bases and 4 bases respectively, with 9 bases between them. Germline values: CDR1 SGHTA, CDR2 FQGTGA. CDR3 size: 13 residues. CDR3 sequence: CASSFDRSTEAFF. CDR3 bases: TGTGCCAGCAGCTTCGACAGGTCCACTGAAGCTTTCTTT.

CDR3 residues: CASSPGTEYEQYF. The CDR3 bases are TGTGCCAGCAGCCCAGGGACAGAGTACGAGCAGTACTTC. V usage is TRBV7-6 and J usage is TRBJ2-7, with 7 positions matching TRBD1. The CDR3 is made up of 13 amino acids. The junction had 5 bases not matched to a gene; V was cut back by 5 bases and J by 4 bases. In germline, CDR1 is SGHVS, CDR2 FNYEAQ.

The chain has TRBV5-5 and TRBJ1-3; 9 nucleotides agree with TRBD1. Per germline, CDR1 SGHKS and CDR2 YYEKEE (reference sequence). The CDR3 length is 16 residues. Losses at the gene ends were 3 bases for V and 0 bases for J; bases not matched to a gene: 4. The DNA of the CDR3 is TGTGCCAGCAGCTCGGGGACAGGGTACTCTGGAAACACCATATATTTT. It specifies CASSSGTGYSGNTIYF.

This clone was seen a single time. The rearrangement links TRBV5-6 to TRBJ1-1, with D unclear. The V end lost 2 bases, the J end lost 3 bases, and 20 bases lay between the germline ends. CDR3 length: 17 residues. Looked up from germline, CDR1 is SGHDT and CDR2 is YYEEEE. CDR3 in DNA: TGTGCCAGCAGCTTAGAAATAGACCTTTACTCAGACACTGAAGCTTTCTTT. Its translation is CASSLEIDLYSDTEAFF.